A selection of T cell receptor beta chains follows, all from one sample in a study of blood T cell repertoires in COVID-19. The repertoire was sequenced with immunoSEQ multiplex PCR; TCRdb's copy has only in-frame clones and lacks some. The sample consists of about 210,000 clones, less than 85% of them appearing once. Sample: peripheral blood. These receptors all come from a woman between 65 and 79 years old with acute or convalescent COVID-19. Each CDR3 is given with its conserved first and last residue. Fields, in order: D gene, V gene, J gene, clone size, CDR3 DNA, CDR3 protein. D genes are given only for firm matches. Size tells how often a clone was seen (once, few, many) or the class of an expanded clone, and some rows leave it out.

d_gene: TRBD2
v_gene: TRBV7-2
j_gene: TRBJ2-5
abundance: -
CDR3nt: TGTGCCAGCAGCTTAGAAGCGGGGGCCAATGGAATGGGGACCCAGTACTTC
CDR3aa: CASSLEAGANGMGTQYF

d_gene: TRBD2
v_gene: TRBV30
j_gene: TRBJ2-3
abundance: -
CDR3nt: TGTGCCTGGAGTTTAGCGGGGGGGCGTGCAGATACGCAGTATTTT
CDR3aa: CAWSLAGGRADTQYF

d_gene: TRBD1
v_gene: TRBV5-5
j_gene: TRBJ1-5
abundance: -
CDR3nt: TGTGCCAGCAGCCCGGGACAGGGGGCGCCTGAGAATCGGCCCCAGCATTTT
CDR3aa: CASSPGQGAPENRPQHF

d_gene: TRBD2
v_gene: TRBV12-3/TRBV12-4
j_gene: TRBJ2-1
abundance: once
CDR3nt: TGTGCCAGCAGTCAGCGGGGGAATGGGGAGCAGTTCTTC
CDR3aa: CASSQRGNGEQFF

d_gene: TRBD1
v_gene: TRBV7-2
j_gene: TRBJ1-2
abundance: -
CDR3nt: TGTGCCAGCAGCCCCGACAGGGTTCGAGGCTATGGCTACACCTTC
CDR3aa: CASSPDRVRGYGYTF

d_gene: -
v_gene: TRBV5-1
j_gene: TRBJ2-5
abundance: few
CDR3nt: TGCGCCAGCAGCTTAGACCCGCGTCGGGGAGAGACCCAGTACTTC
CDR3aa: CASSLDPRRGETQYF

d_gene: -
v_gene: TRBV21-1
j_gene: TRBJ1-5
abundance: few
CDR3nt: TGTGCCAGCAGCAAAGGGGAACCGGGAGGGATCAATCAGCCCCAGCATTTT
CDR3aa: CASSKGEPGGINQPQHF

d_gene: TRBD1
v_gene: TRBV7-2
j_gene: TRBJ2-7
abundance: once
CDR3nt: TGTGCCAGCAGACCGGGACAGCTAACCTACGAGCAGTACTTC
CDR3aa: CASRPGQLTYEQYF

d_gene: TRBD2
v_gene: TRBV5-1
j_gene: TRBJ2-1
abundance: -
CDR3nt: TGCGCCAGCAGCGAGGGACTAGCAGGCACCAATGAGCAGTTCTTC
CDR3aa: CASSEGLAGTNEQFF

d_gene: -
v_gene: TRBV6-5
j_gene: TRBJ2-5
abundance: -
CDR3nt: TGTGCCAGCAGTTACAGGGAGAGAGGGACCCAGTACTTC
CDR3aa: CASSYRERGTQYF

d_gene: TRBD1
v_gene: TRBV24-1
j_gene: TRBJ2-2
abundance: -
CDR3nt: TGTGCCACCAGTGATCCTGCACCGGGACAGGGTATCACCGGGGAGCTGTTTTTT
CDR3aa: CATSDPAPGQGITGELFF

d_gene: -
v_gene: TRBV11-2
j_gene: TRBJ1-3
abundance: once
CDR3nt: TGTGCCAGCAGCTTAGAGGGCCAGGGAAACACCATATATTTT
CDR3aa: CASSLEGQGNTIYF

d_gene: TRBD2
v_gene: TRBV4-1
j_gene: TRBJ2-1
abundance: -
CDR3nt: TGCGCCAGCAGCCAAGATACTAGCGGGGGCTTCAATGAGCAGTTCTTC
CDR3aa: CASSQDTSGGFNEQFF

d_gene: -
v_gene: TRBV23-1
j_gene: TRBJ1-5
abundance: few
CDR3nt: TGCGCCAGCAGTCACCCCTGCGGGGTTGTCGACAATCAGCCCCAGCATTTT
CDR3aa: CASSHPCGVVDNQPQHF

d_gene: -
v_gene: TRBV5-1
j_gene: TRBJ2-5
abundance: few
CDR3nt: TGCGCCAGCAGCGGCTCGAGGGGGGGAGAGACCCAGTACTTC
CDR3aa: CASSGSRGGETQYF

d_gene: -
v_gene: TRBV6-2/TRBV6-3
j_gene: TRBJ2-4
abundance: few
CDR3nt: TGTGCCAGCAGTTTCCGGGTGTCCAAAAACATTCAGTACTTC
CDR3aa: CASSFRVSKNIQYF

d_gene: TRBD2
v_gene: TRBV25-1
j_gene: TRBJ2-1
abundance: once
CDR3nt: TGTGCCAGCAGTGAATGGGGGGGGATTAACTACAATGAGCAGTTCTTC
CDR3aa: CASSEWGGINYNEQFF

d_gene: TRBD2
v_gene: TRBV13
j_gene: TRBJ2-5
abundance: -
CDR3nt: TGTGCCAGCAGCTCTAGCGGGATATGGGAGACCCAGTACTTC
CDR3aa: CASSSSGIWETQYF

d_gene: -
v_gene: TRBV10-3
j_gene: TRBJ1-3
abundance: once
CDR3nt: TGTGCCATCAGTGACGGTCGGCGGTTCTCTGGAAACACCATATATTTT
CDR3aa: CAISDGRRFSGNTIYF

d_gene: -
v_gene: TRBV7-2
j_gene: TRBJ2-4
abundance: -
CDR3nt: TGTGCCAGCATCGAGGCCCCCCTTGGCGGCATTCAGTACTTC
CDR3aa: CASIEAPLGGIQYF

d_gene: TRBD1
v_gene: TRBV10-3
j_gene: TRBJ1-2
abundance: -
CDR3nt: TGTGCCATCAGTGAGTCCGTAACTAGACAGGGGGCAACTGGCTACACCTTC
CDR3aa: CAISESVTRQGATGYTF

d_gene: TRBD2
v_gene: TRBV9
j_gene: TRBJ2-1
abundance: -
CDR3nt: TGTGCCAGCAGCCCAGAGGCGGGGGGGCTCTACGGTGAGCAGTTCTTC
CDR3aa: CASSPEAGGLYGEQFF

d_gene: TRBD1
v_gene: TRBV12-3/TRBV12-4
j_gene: TRBJ1-2
abundance: once
CDR3nt: TGTGCCAGCAGGCAAGGACAGGCTTATGGCTACACCTTC
CDR3aa: CASRQGQAYGYTF

d_gene: TRBD2
v_gene: TRBV13
j_gene: TRBJ2-1
abundance: -
CDR3nt: TGTGCCAGCAGCTTAGCCTCCAGCGGGGGGCGCTACAATGAGCAGTTCTTC
CDR3aa: CASSLASSGGRYNEQFF

d_gene: TRBD2
v_gene: TRBV7-2
j_gene: TRBJ2-1
abundance: -
CDR3nt: TGTGCCAGCAGCTCGGGACTAGCGGGGGGAGAAGGGAGGGTCCAGTTCTTC
CDR3aa: CASSSGLAGGEGRVQFF

d_gene: -
v_gene: TRBV24-1
j_gene: TRBJ2-7
abundance: -
CDR3nt: TGTGCCACGGCAGGGGACTCCTACGAGCAGTACTTC
CDR3aa: CATAGDSYEQYF

d_gene: -
v_gene: TRBV5-1
j_gene: TRBJ2-7
abundance: -
CDR3nt: TGCGCCAGCAGCCCCCGGGGTACATACGAGCAGTACTTC
CDR3aa: CASSPRGTYEQYF

d_gene: -
v_gene: TRBV5-1
j_gene: TRBJ2-3
abundance: -
CDR3nt: TGCGCCAGCAGCTTGGGCCAGAACACAGATACGCAGTATTTT
CDR3aa: CASSLGQNTDTQYF

d_gene: -
v_gene: TRBV7-2
j_gene: TRBJ2-7
abundance: -
CDR3nt: TGTGCCAGCAGCTTAGCCCTCTCCTACGAGCAGTACTTC
CDR3aa: CASSLALSYEQYF

d_gene: -
v_gene: TRBV7-2
j_gene: TRBJ2-5
abundance: -
CDR3nt: TGTGCCAGCAGCCCGAACAGCGGCCAAGAGACCCAGTACTTC
CDR3aa: CASSPNSGQETQYF

d_gene: -
v_gene: TRBV3-1/TRBV3-2
j_gene: TRBJ2-5
abundance: -
CDR3nt: TGTGCCAGCAGCTTCAGGACAGCAGAGACCCAGTACTTC
CDR3aa: CASSFRTAETQYF

d_gene: TRBD1
v_gene: TRBV6-5
j_gene: TRBJ1-2
abundance: -
CDR3nt: TGTGCCAGCATTAGCCGACAGGGGGCGCGTGGCTACACCTTC
CDR3aa: CASISRQGARGYTF

d_gene: -
v_gene: TRBV9
j_gene: TRBJ1-2
abundance: -
CDR3nt: TGTGCCAGCAGCGCGGGGGTGGCAGCGACGAACTATGGCTACACCTTC
CDR3aa: CASSAGVAATNYGYTF

d_gene: -
v_gene: TRBV21-1
j_gene: TRBJ1-2
abundance: -
CDR3nt: TGTGCCAGCAGCAAAAGAACAGGGGGTGGCTACACCTTC
CDR3aa: CASSKRTGGGYTF

d_gene: TRBD2
v_gene: TRBV9
j_gene: TRBJ2-5
abundance: -
CDR3nt: TGTGCCAGCAGCGCGAGAGATGGACTAGGCCCCACGTTCCAAGAGACCCAGTACTTC
CDR3aa: CASSARDGLGPTFQETQYF

d_gene: -
v_gene: TRBV6-5
j_gene: TRBJ1-4
abundance: once
CDR3nt: TGTGCCAGTTATAGGGGGGGGTCGGATGAAAAACTGTTTTTT
CDR3aa: CASYRGGSDEKLFF

d_gene: -
v_gene: TRBV5-1
j_gene: TRBJ2-5
abundance: -
CDR3nt: TGCGCCACCTCGGGCCAGTTGGGGGGTCTCCAAGAGACCCAGTACTTC
CDR3aa: CATSGQLGGLQETQYF

d_gene: TRBD2
v_gene: TRBV4-3
j_gene: TRBJ2-3
abundance: -
CDR3nt: TGCGCCAGCAGCCAAGCTTATACTAGCGGGGATACGCAGTATTTT
CDR3aa: CASSQAYTSGDTQYF

d_gene: TRBD1
v_gene: TRBV19
j_gene: TRBJ1-6
abundance: few
CDR3nt: TGTGCCAGTAGAGCCCCCCCGGGACAGGGGACTAATTCACCCCTCCACTTT
CDR3aa: CASRAPPGQGTNSPLHF

d_gene: -
v_gene: TRBV7-3
j_gene: TRBJ2-5
abundance: -
CDR3nt: TGTGCCAGCAGCTTAAGCGGGTCCCTCCAAGAGACCCAGTACTTC
CDR3aa: CASSLSGSLQETQYF

d_gene: TRBD2
v_gene: TRBV5-1
j_gene: TRBJ2-7
abundance: -
CDR3nt: TGCGCCAGCCGGACCCTGGGGGGAGGGGCGCCCTACGAGCAGTACTTC
CDR3aa: CASRTLGGGAPYEQYF

d_gene: TRBD1
v_gene: TRBV19
j_gene: TRBJ2-6
abundance: -
CDR3nt: TGTGCCAGTAGTATCCGGACAGGGGGGGCTGGGGCCAACGTCCTGACTTTC
CDR3aa: CASSIRTGGAGANVLTF

d_gene: TRBD1
v_gene: TRBV6-5
j_gene: TRBJ1-1
abundance: -
CDR3nt: TGTGCCAGCAGTTACACATACCGGGACAGCGAAGCTTTCTTT
CDR3aa: CASSYTYRDSEAFF

d_gene: TRBD1
v_gene: TRBV5-5
j_gene: TRBJ1-4
abundance: -
CDR3nt: TGTGCCAGCAGCGTGGGACAGTTGGAAAAACTGTTTTTT
CDR3aa: CASSVGQLEKLFF

d_gene: TRBD1
v_gene: TRBV7-8
j_gene: TRBJ2-4
abundance: -
CDR3nt: TGTGCCAGCAGCTTTCCGGGACAGGGGGAAAACATTCAGTACTTC
CDR3aa: CASSFPGQGENIQYF

d_gene: TRBD1
v_gene: TRBV11-2
j_gene: TRBJ2-7
abundance: -
CDR3nt: TGTGCCAGCAGCCCAAGACAGGGGGCTTACGAGCAGTACTTC
CDR3aa: CASSPRQGAYEQYF

d_gene: -
v_gene: TRBV9
j_gene: TRBJ2-5
abundance: -
CDR3nt: TGTGCCAGCAGCGGCGAGGCAGGACAACCGTACCAAGAGACCCAGTACTTC
CDR3aa: CASSGEAGQPYQETQYF

d_gene: TRBD1
v_gene: TRBV5-1
j_gene: TRBJ1-4
abundance: -
CDR3nt: TGCGCCAGCAGCCCGGGACAGGGGAATGAAAAACTGTTTTTT
CDR3aa: CASSPGQGNEKLFF